A selection of T cell receptor beta chains follows, all from one sample in a study of T cell repertoires in cytomegalovirus infection. The antigens these receptors bind are not known. MiXCR, run by TCRdb on the reads, gives a single entry per CDR3 protein. The sample includes under 90,000 distinct CDR3 sequences, 45% to 55% of them seen just once. Sample: CD8+ T cells from cultured PBMCs, taken from culture after CMV antigen stimulation. All receptors come from a human donor in good health (CMV status not recorded). Some clones in this sample may be carry-over from other donors' samples. CDR3s include the opening cysteine and the closing phenylalanine or tryptophan. Each record gives: J gene, clone size, V gene, D gene, CDR3 DNA, CDR3 protein. D genes are given only for firm matches. Size is stated for part of the rows, as once, few or many counts, or as a class when the clone is expanded.

TRBJ2-1	.	TRBV7-8	TRBD2	TGTGCCAGCAGCTTACTAGCGGGAGGGAACAATGAGCAGTTCTTC	CASSLLAGGNNEQFF
TRBJ2-7	.	TRBV29-1	.	TGCAGCGTTGAAGCTACGACAGACTCCTACGAGCAGTACTTC	CSVEATTDSYEQYF
TRBJ1-6	few	TRBV11-2	TRBD1	TGTGCCAGCAGCTTGTACTCCGGGACAGCTCATTCACCCCTCCACTTT	CASSLYSGTAHSPLHF
TRBJ2-1	many	TRBV7-8	TRBD2	TGTGCCAGCAGCCCCCGGGGGGGCAGCTCCTACAATGAGCAGTTCTTC	CASSPRGGSSYNEQFF
TRBJ2-2	few	TRBV6-5	TRBD2	TGTGCCAGCAGTTCACAGCGGGGGGCGCACACCGGGGAGCTGTTTTTT	CASSSQRGAHTGELFF
TRBJ2-2	few	TRBV7-6	TRBD1	TGTGCCAGCAGCTTAGACAGGGGCGAAGCCGGGGAGCTGTTTTTT	CASSLDRGEAGELFF
TRBJ1-2	.	TRBV9	.	TGTGCCAGCAGCGTAGGGATCTATGGCTACACCTTC	CASSVGIYGYTF
TRBJ2-1	.	TRBV14	TRBD2	TGTGCCAGCAGCCAAGGGGGGACTAGCGTTGATGAGCAGTTCTTC	CASSQGGTSVDEQFF
TRBJ1-5	few	TRBV4-1	.	TGCGCCAGCAGCGACCGGGAATCGGCAAATCAGCCCCAGCATTTT	CASSDRESANQPQHF
TRBJ1-2	.	TRBV14	.	TGTGCCAGCAGCCAAGAGTATTATGGGGTTTATGGCTACACCTTC	CASSQEYYGVYGYTF
TRBJ2-3	.	TRBV3-1	TRBD1	TGTGCCAGCAGCCAGGGGGACAGGGCTGGCACAGATACGCAGTATTTT	CASSQGDRAGTDTQYF
TRBJ2-1	.	TRBV11-2	.	TGTGCCAGCAGCCCTAGCGATATCCACAATGAGCAGTTCTTC	CASSPSDIHNEQFF
TRBJ1-5	few	TRBV4-1	.	TGCGCCAGCAGCCATCCGGGAGGGCATAGCAATCAGCCCCAGCATTTT	CASSHPGGHSNQPQHF
TRBJ2-5	.	TRBV2	TRBD1	TGTGCCAGCAGTGAAGTGGGTCGACAGGGGAGAGAGACCCAGTACTTC	CASSEVGRQGRETQYF
TRBJ1-5	many	TRBV7-8	.	TGTGCCAGCAGCGCAAGCAATCAGCCCCAGCATTTT	CASSASNQPQHF
TRBJ1-2	once	TRBV14	TRBD1	TGTGCCAGCAGCCAAGGCATAGAGACAGGGCACGGCTACACCTTC	CASSQGIETGHGYTF
TRBJ2-7	.	TRBV6-5	.	TGTGCCAGCAGTTACAATGGGGAGAGGGGTTACGAGCAGTACTTC	CASSYNGERGYEQYF
TRBJ2-7	.	TRBV7-2	TRBD2	TGTGCCAGCAGCTTAGCGGGAGGGATCTACGAGCAGTACTTC	CASSLAGGIYEQYF
TRBJ2-7	few	TRBV7-3	.	TGTGCCAGCAGCTTAAGAGGGGTGAAAGACGAGCAGTACTTC	CASSLRGVKDEQYF
TRBJ2-5	.	TRBV2	TRBD2	TGTGCCACCCGCGGGGGGGCCGGGGAGACCCAGTACTTC	CATRGGAGETQYF
TRBJ2-3	few	TRBV11-2	.	TGTGCCAGCAGCTTAGTCTGGGGGCGGATAGATACGCAGTATTTT	CASSLVWGRIDTQYF
TRBJ2-3	.	TRBV7-2	TRBD2	TGTGCCAGCAGGCGGGAGGAGGAAGATACGCAGTATTTT	CASRREEEDTQYF
TRBJ2-4	.	TRBV6-6	TRBD1	TGTGCCAGCAGCCCGGGACAGGGGAAAAACATTCAGTACTTC	CASSPGQGKNIQYF